This T cell receptor beta chain was obtained from a study of high-grade serous ovarian cancer treatment subgroups. Notes on the study in general: Same-patient tumor repertoires overlapped at about 0.1 to 0.79; different patients barely overlapped.

Tumor samples were obtained before definitive surgery or chemotherapy. CDR1 and CDR2 (germline): SGHNT, YYREEE (reference sequence). There are 16 residues in the CDR3. V trimming: 2 bases; J trimming: 6 bases; junction bases outside the gene matches: 12. The method was immunoSEQ multiplex PCR; TCRdb's version includes in-frame clones alone and lacks a portion of them. Of 15,000 to 20,000 clones in the sample, approximately 77% were seen once. Worth noting for this clone: What it recognizes is unknown.

Input material: tumor tissue. The receptor was derived from a human donor with high-grade serous ovarian cancer. The chain links TRBV5-4 to TRBJ1-1; 8 bases agree with TRBD1. The CDR3 loop reads CASSFRQGKGAPEAFF. DNA of the CDR3: TGTGCCAGCAGCTTCAGACAGGGGAAAGGTGCTCCTGAAGCTTTCTTT. The variable domain in full, completed from reference TRBV5-4 and TRBJ1-1, reads ETGVTQSPTHLIKTRGQQVTLRCSSQSGHNTVSWYQQALGQGPQFIFQYYREEENGRGNFPPRFSGLQFPNYSSELNVNALELDDSALYLCASSFRQGKGAPEAFFGQGTRLTVV.